The 32 T cell receptor beta chains presented below share a single source sample, sequenced in a study of molecular identifiers for immune sequencing clone quantification. TCRdb reprocessed the PCR reads with MiXCR, giving one entry per CDR3 protein. The sample has approximately 54,000 distinct CDR3 sequences, around 25% seen once; the top ten hold approximately 1.9%. The sequenced sample consisted of naive CD8+ T cells from blood, with Jurkat cell RNA spiked in. Subset noted: FACS-sorted CD8+CD4-CCR7+CD45RA+ naive T cells. The receptors were gathered from a human donor in good health. Some libraries in this study had Jurkat cell RNA spiked in.

This clonotype was recorded many times. This chain uses TRBV3-1 with TRBJ2-5, with D possibly being TRBD1 (6 bases). Looked up from germline, CDR1 is LGHDT and CDR2 is YNNKEL (reference sequence). V was cut by 2 bases and J by 0 bases, with 13 bases left in between. This CDR3 spans 16 amino acids. This chain's CDR3 is CASSQSWTVDQETQYF. CDR3 coding DNA: TGTGCCAGCAGCCAATCTTGGACAGTGGACCAAGAGACCCAGTACTTC.

Notes on this clonotype: A clone one base away is much larger, so this may be a read error. This chain links TRBV14 with TRBJ1-2, with 12 bases matching TRBD1. The germline gives CDR1 SGHDN, CDR2 FVKESK. The CDR3 sequence is 17 residues long. The CDR3 here is CTSSQELLGTGGNGYTF. The CDR3, as DNA: TGTACCAGCAGCCAAGAACTCCTGGGGACAGGGGGCAACGGCTACACCTTC.

This clonotype was detected only a few times. The chain employs TRBV6-1 and TRBJ2-7; TRBD1 matches at 7 bases. The V and J ends lost 2 bases and 3 bases, in that order; junction bases with no gene match: 13. Germline V CDR1 and CDR2: MNHNS, SASEGT. The CDR3 is 17 residues long. As DNA, the CDR3 is TGTGCCAGCAGTGAACACCACAGGGGTCCTCCCTACTACGAGCAGTACTTC. It is translated as CASSEHHRGPPYYEQYF.

This clonotype was found many times. The chain combines TRBV20-1 with TRBJ2-5; D is undetermined. V lost 3 bases and J lost 1, with 9 bases in between. Germline V CDR1 and CDR2: DFQATT, SNEGSKA (reference sequence). The CDR3 is 13 residues long. The CDR3: CSASPSGQETQYF. The CDR3 DNA follows: TGCAGTGCTAGCCCGTCGGGCCAAGAGACCCAGTACTTC.

This clonotype was observed many times. This sequence joins TRBV6-2 or TRBV6-3 and TRBJ1-2; D remains ambiguous. The CDR3 is made up of 15 amino acids. Per germline, CDR1 MNHEY and CDR2 SVGEGT. Trimming cost V 0 bases and J 4 bases, with 12 bases left between them. The DNA of the CDR3 is TGTGCCAGCAGTTACTCGACATGGGGAGGCTATGGCTACACCTTC. Its translation is CASSYSTWGGYGYTF.

Notes on this clonotype: It may be a read error: a sequence one base away is much more abundant. V and J are TRBV13 and TRBJ1-3, with D unresolved. There are 15 residues in the CDR3. V lost 8 bases and J 0 bases, leaving 14 bases between the germline ends. CDR1 and CDR2 (germline): PRHDT, FYEKMQ (reference sequence). The CDR3: CASGLTRFSGNTIYF. The DNA for the CDR3 is TGTGCCAGCGGTCTTACAAGGTTCTCTGGAAACACCATATATTTT.

This clonotype was counted many times. J is TRBJ2-7 and V is TRBV4-3; 9 bases map to TRBD1. Germline V gene sequence: CDR1 LGHNA, CDR2 YSLEER. The CDR3 loop spans 16 amino acids. The trim removed 0 bases at V and 5 bases at J, leaving 8 bases unmatched. The chain's CDR3 is CASSQDGTGILHEQYF. For the CDR3, the DNA is TGCGCCAGCAGCCAAGATGGGACAGGGATCTTACACGAGCAGTACTTC.

On this clonotype itself: A single base separates this from a much larger clone, so it may be a read error. This chain joins TRBV20-1 and TRBJ1-1, with a tentative D call TRBD1 (5 bases). Trimming shortened V by 3 bases and J by 1 base, and 9 bases separated the two germline ends. Germline V CDR1 and CDR2: DFQATT, SNEGSKA (reference sequence). There are 13 residues in the CDR3. This chain's CDR3 is CSARGPANTEAFF. CDR3 in DNA: TGCAGTGCTAGGGGGCCAGCGAACACTGAAGCTTTCTTT.

This clonotype was recorded at least ten times. This chain joins TRBV27 and TRBJ1-3, with no clear D. The length of the CDR3 is 13 residues. V was pared by 4 bases and J by 0 bases, with 4 bases between. Germline assignment: CDR1 MNHEY and CDR2 SMNVEV (reference sequence). CDR3 amino acids: CASSSHSGNTIYF. In DNA form, the CDR3 reads TGTGCCAGCAGTTCACACTCTGGAAACACCATATATTTT.

This clonotype was detected a few times. The chain links TRBV15 to TRBJ2-7, with TRBD1 matching 9 bases. V dropped 5 bases and J dropped 0; count of bases not matched to a gene: 11. The CDR3 is made up of 17 amino acids. Germline V gives CDR1 LNHNV, CDR2 YYDKDF (reference sequence). CDR3: CATSSRGQGLSSYEQYF. CDR3 nucleotide sequence: TGTGCCACCAGCTCGAGGGGACAGGGCCTGAGCTCCTACGAGCAGTACTTC.

This clonotype was picked up a small number of times. J is TRBJ1-5 and V is TRBV30; 7 bases are shared with TRBD1. CDR3 size: 13 residues. Germline CDR1 is GTSNPN and CDR2 is SVGIG (reference sequence). Germline trimming cut 1 base from V and 4 bases from J; bases unmatched to any gene: 1. This CDR3 is CAWSEQGNQPQHF. The DNA of the CDR3 is TGTGCCTGGAGTGAACAGGGGAATCAGCCCCAGCATTTT. Full variable domain (missing parts from reference TRBV30 and TRBJ1-5): SQTIHQWPATLVQPVGSPLSLECTVEGTSNPNLYWYRQAAGRGLQLLFYSVGIGQISSEVPQNLSASRPQDRQFILSSKKLLLSDSGFYLCAWSEQGNQPQHFGDGTRLSIL.

This clonotype was seen repeatedly, ten times or more. CDR3 bases: TGCAGCGTTGAGCGGCCCCCGGACGAGCAGTACTTC. It specifies CSVERPPDEQYF. This chain joins TRBV29-1 and TRBJ2-7; D gene unclear. The CDR3 loop spans 12 amino acids. Germline-derived CDR1 and CDR2 are SQVTM and ANQGSEA. With 3 bases removed from V and 5 bases from J, the gap between germline ends came to 11 bases.

In the case of this clonotype: This may be a read error: a much more frequent sequence differs by one nucleotide. The chain uses TRBV9 and TRBJ1-1; TRBD1 matches at 8 bases. The germline CDR1 and CDR2 sequences are SGDLS and YYNGEE. CDR3 length: 15 residues. The CDR3 bases are TGTGCCAGCAGCGTAGAGGGGGACAGGAACACTGATGCTTTCTTT. Translated, it gives CASSVEGDRNTDAFF.

A word on this clonotype: A read error may explain this, as a much larger clone is one base away. The chain has TRBV28 and TRBJ2-3; 8 nucleotides agree with TRBD1. The CDR3 loop spans 16 amino acids. The germline V gene has CDR1 MDHEN and CDR2 SYDVKM. The CDR3 DNA follows: TGTGCCAGCAGTCCCGGGACAGGTGTTATCACAGATACGCGGTATTTT. Protein: CASSPGTGVITDTRYF.

This clonotype was detected ten times or more. The gene calls are TRBV7-9 and TRBJ2-4, with D perhaps being TRBD1 or TRBD2 (5 bases each). The CDR3 has 16 residues. The V end was cut by 1 base, the J end by 8 bases, with 18 bases between. Per the germline V gene, CDR1 is SEHNR and CDR2 is FQNEAQ (reference sequence). The CDR3 reads CASSLEYQGPGDIQYF. The DNA for the CDR3 is TGTGCCAGCAGCTTAGAATATCAGGGTCCCGGGGACATTCAGTACTTC.

The sample holds a few counts of this clonotype. The V and J genes are TRBV5-1 and TRBJ2-7, with D maybe TRBD1 (5 bases). Germline V gives CDR1 SGHRS, CDR2 YFSETQ. The CDR3 consists of 14 residues. Trimming cost V 2 bases and J 3 bases, with 12 bases left between them. Here the CDR3 DNA reads TGCGCCAGCAGCTTAGGCGACAGTATCTACGAGCAGTACTTC. This codes for CASSLGDSIYEQYF.

In the case of this clonotype: A clone one base away is much larger, so this may be a read error. Lacking the conserved final phenylalanine or tryptophan, this CDR3 likely reflects a read error. The chain recombines TRBV29-1 with TRBJ1-5; D remains unclear. The germline CDR1 and CDR2 sequences are SQVTM and ANQGSEA. The ends were cut back, 0 bases at V and 7 bases at J, with 7 bases in the middle. CDR3 length equals 12 residues. The CDR3 nucleotides read TGCAGCGTTGAAGACCCTGGCCAGCCCCAGCATCTT. Amino acids: CSVEDPGQPQHL.

This clonotype was detected ten times or more. This chain connects TRBV7-9 to TRBJ2-3; possible D gene TRBD1, 5 bases. CDR3 size: 13 residues. Germline assignment: CDR1 SEHNR and CDR2 FQNEAQ (reference sequence). The V end was cut by 5 bases, the J end by 6 bases, with 12 bases between. Written as DNA, the CDR3 is TGTGCCAGCAGCCAACCGACAGTGGATACGCAGTATTTT. This codes for CASSQPTVDTQYF.

As concerns this clonotype: This may arise from a read error, as a much more abundant clone is one base away. V usage is TRBV4-1 and J usage is TRBJ2-1, with no clear D. The germline V gene has CDR1 MGHRA and CDR2 YSYEKL. The CDR3 is made up of 15 amino acids. Trimming pared 1 base from V and 4 bases from J, leaving 11 bases between. The CDR3 sequence: CASSQGHASYNEQFF. In DNA form, the CDR3 reads TGCGCCAGCAGCCAAGGACATGCCTCATACAATGAGCAGTTCTTC.

Regarding this clonotype: A much larger clone lies one base from this, so it may be a read error. The chain carries TRBV9 and TRBJ1-1; D possibly corresponds to TRBD1 (5 bases). The CDR3 is 15 amino acids. Germline loops: CDR1 SGDLS, CDR2 YYNGEE. Here the CDR3 reads CASSDPGTVDTEAIF. Written as DNA, the CDR3 is TGTGCCAGCAGTGACCCAGGGACCGTAGACACTGAAGCTATCTTT.

This clonotype was recorded only once. The V and J genes are TRBV10-3 and TRBJ2-2; no clear D gene. The CDR3 is 15 residues long. Per the germline V gene, CDR1 is ENHRY and CDR2 is SYGVKD. V was cut by 10 bases and J by 0 bases, with 15 bases left in between. CDR3 bases: TGTGCCACCAAGGACCTTCTGACGAACACCGGGGAGCTGTTTTTT. This encodes CATKDLLTNTGELFF.

This clonotype was counted only a few times. This chain uses TRBV16 with TRBJ2-3; D is unclear. The CDR3 contains 14 residues. Germline V gene lookup returns CDR1 KGHSY and CDR2 FQNENV. Trimming shortened V by 5 bases and J by 0 bases, and 9 bases separated the two germline ends. The DNA of the CDR3 is TGTGCCAGCAGCTTATACTCTAGCACAGATACGCAGTATTTT. This encodes CASSLYSSTDTQYF.

Ten or more counts support this clonotype. The V gene is TRBV7-8, the J gene TRBJ1-5; a possible D gene is TRBD1 (5 bases). This CDR3 contains 15 residues. CDR1 and CDR2 from the germline V gene are SGHVS and FQNEAQ. Trimming shortened V by 11 bases and J by 0 bases, and 17 bases separated the two germline ends. CDR3 coding DNA: TGTGCCGGGTTTATCGGGGGAAATAGCAATCAGCCCCAGCATTTT. This codes for CAGFIGGNSNQPQHF.

The rearrangement joins TRBV6-6 to TRBJ1-2, with D uncertain. Trimming shortened V by 7 bases and J by 3 bases, and 12 bases separated the two germline ends. Germline CDR1 and CDR2: MNHNY and SVGAGI (reference sequence). The CDR3 is made up of 13 amino acids. The CDR3 protein is CASTVGPDYGYTF. The CDR3 coding sequence is TGTGCCAGCACCGTAGGGCCAGACTATGGCTACACCTTC.

In the case of this clonotype: Given a much more abundant clone one base away, this may be a read error. This chain's CDR3 is CASSSQDQGTQPQHF. The CDR3 bases are TGTGCCAGCAGCTCCCAGGACCAGGGGACTCAGCCCCAGCATTTT. The genes are TRBV5-6 and TRBJ1-5, with D perhaps matching TRBD1 (6 bases). From germline, CDR1 is SGHDT and CDR2 YYEEEE. The CDR3 has 15 residues. With 3 bases removed from V and 6 bases from J, the gap between germline ends came to 16 bases.

A note on this clonotype: A much larger clone is a single base away; this may be a read error. The rearrangement links TRBV6-5 to TRBJ2-3; the D call may be TRBD1 or TRBD2 (5 bases each). The CDR3 spans 16 residues. V lost 8 bases and J lost 0, with 18 bases in between. CDR1 is MNHEY, CDR2 SVGAGI, per germline. The CDR3 spells CASGALPGRSTDTQYF. For the CDR3, the DNA is TGTGCCAGCGGTGCCCTGCCGGGACGGAGCACAGATACGCAGTATTTT.

This clonotype showed up many times. In nucleotides, the CDR3 is TGTGCCAGCAGCTATCGACAGGGTGACTATGGCTACACCTTC. Amino acids: CASSYRQGDYGYTF. V gene TRBV13 combines with J gene TRBJ1-2, with TRBD1 matching 7 bases. The CDR3 is made up of 14 amino acids. V dropped 4 bases and J dropped 3; count of bases not matched to a gene: 5. Germline V gene sequence: CDR1 PRHDT, CDR2 FYEKMQ (reference sequence).

This clonotype was detected ten times or more. This CDR3 is CASSLGSKETQYF. Here the CDR3 DNA reads TGTGCCAGCAGCTTAGGTAGCAAAGAGACCCAGTACTTC. The chain carries TRBV7-9 and TRBJ2-5; D ambiguous. The CDR3 sequence is 13 residues long. From germline, CDR1 is SEHNR and CDR2 FQNEAQ (reference sequence). V dropped 1 base and J dropped 3 bases, with 6 bases sitting between them.

The chain combines TRBV30 with TRBJ1-4; 10 bases align to TRBD1. V was pared by 2 bases and J by 7 bases, with 22 bases of the junction left unmatched. Germline V lookup: CDR1 GTSNPN, CDR2 SVGIG (reference sequence). There are 20 residues in the CDR3. CDR3 in amino acids: CAWSPVDRGRPTRGREKLFF. CDR3 nucleotide sequence: TGTGCCTGGAGTCCTGTTGACAGGGGGCGCCCGACACGAGGACGTGAAAAACTGTTTTTT.

This clonotype was recorded at least ten times. The chain uses TRBV20-1 and TRBJ2-5; either TRBD1 or TRBD2 may supply D (5 bases each). Trimming pared 3 bases from V and 2 bases from J, leaving 10 bases between. Germline values: CDR1 DFQATT, CDR2 SNEGSKA (reference sequence). This CDR3 spans 13 amino acids. CDR3 residues: CSASRDPQETQYF. The DNA for the CDR3 is TGCAGTGCTAGCCGGGACCCTCAAGAGACCCAGTACTTC.

There are many counts of this clonotype. The chain recombines TRBV7-6 with TRBJ1-1; D is ambiguous. CDR3 length: 12 residues. Germline CDR1 SGHVS, CDR2 FNYEAQ. The germline V and J ends were trimmed by 5 bases and 7 bases, with 11 bases remaining between them. The DNA for the CDR3 is TGTGCCAGCAGCCCCGGAAGATTTGAAGCTTTCTTT. Protein: CASSPGRFEAFF. The complete variable domain, with remaining parts taken from reference TRBV7-6 and TRBJ1-1, reads GAGVSQSPRYKVTKRGQDVALRCDPISGHVSLYWYRQALGQGPEFLTYFNYEAQQDKSGLPNDRFSAERPEGSISTLTIQRTEQRDSAMYRCASSPGRFEAFFGQGTRLTVV.

The sample holds many counts of this clonotype. J is TRBJ2-3 and V is TRBV7-9; TRBD1 might be the D (5 bases). The germline CDR1 and CDR2 sequences are SEHNR and FQNEAQ (reference sequence). V was trimmed by 4 bases and J by 1 base, leaving 18 bases between them. The CDR3 length is 17 residues. The CDR3 nucleotides are TGTGCCAGCAGCTCAACAACCGACGGACAACGCACAGATACGCAGTATTTT. Amino acids: CASSSTTDGQRTDTQYF.